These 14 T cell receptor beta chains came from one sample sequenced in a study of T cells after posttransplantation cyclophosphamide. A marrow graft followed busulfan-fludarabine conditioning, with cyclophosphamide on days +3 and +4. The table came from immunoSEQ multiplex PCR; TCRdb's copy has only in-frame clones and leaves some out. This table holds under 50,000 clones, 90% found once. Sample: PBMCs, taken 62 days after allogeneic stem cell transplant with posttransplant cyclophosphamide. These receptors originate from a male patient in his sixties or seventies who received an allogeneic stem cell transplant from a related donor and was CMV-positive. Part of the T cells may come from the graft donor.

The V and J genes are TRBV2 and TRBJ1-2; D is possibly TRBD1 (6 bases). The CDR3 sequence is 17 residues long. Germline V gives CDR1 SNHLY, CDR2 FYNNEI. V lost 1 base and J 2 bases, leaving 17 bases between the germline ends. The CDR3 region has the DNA TGTGCCAGCAGTGAAGTCTTAGGGGGAGGGATCAACTATGGCTACACCTTC. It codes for CASSEVLGGGINYGYTF.

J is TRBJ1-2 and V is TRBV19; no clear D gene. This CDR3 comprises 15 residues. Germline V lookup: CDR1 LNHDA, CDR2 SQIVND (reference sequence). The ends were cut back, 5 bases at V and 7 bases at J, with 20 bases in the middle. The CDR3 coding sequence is TGTGCCAGTAGTTCACAATTTCTAGGTCGCGCTGGCTACACCTTC. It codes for CASSSQFLGRAGYTF. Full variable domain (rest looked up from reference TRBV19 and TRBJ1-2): DGGITQSPKYLFRKEGQNVTLSCEQNLNHDAMYWYRQDPGQGLRLIYYSQIVNDFQKGDIAEGYSVSREKKESFPLTVTSAQKNPTAFYLCASSSQFLGRAGYTFGSGTRLTVV.

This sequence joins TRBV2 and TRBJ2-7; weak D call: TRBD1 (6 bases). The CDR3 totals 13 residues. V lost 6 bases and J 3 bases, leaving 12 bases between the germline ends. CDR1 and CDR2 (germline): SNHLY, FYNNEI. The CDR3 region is CASSEFRGYEQYV. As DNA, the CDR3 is TGTGCCAGCAGCGAATTCAGGGGCTACGAGCAGTACGTC.

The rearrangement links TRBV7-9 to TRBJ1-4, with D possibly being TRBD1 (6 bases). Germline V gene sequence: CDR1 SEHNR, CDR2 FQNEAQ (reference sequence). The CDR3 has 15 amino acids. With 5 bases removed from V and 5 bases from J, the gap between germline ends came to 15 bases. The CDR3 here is CASSRNGQLNEKLFF. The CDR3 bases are TGTGCCAGCAGCCGAAACGGACAGTTAAATGAAAAACTGTTTTTT. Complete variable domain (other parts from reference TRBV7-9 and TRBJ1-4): DTGVSQNPRHKITKRGQNVTFRCDPISEHNRLYWYRQTLGQGPEFLTYFQNEAQLEKSRLLSDRFSAERPKGSFSTLEIQRTEQGDSAMYLCASSRNGQLNEKLFFGSGTQLSVL.

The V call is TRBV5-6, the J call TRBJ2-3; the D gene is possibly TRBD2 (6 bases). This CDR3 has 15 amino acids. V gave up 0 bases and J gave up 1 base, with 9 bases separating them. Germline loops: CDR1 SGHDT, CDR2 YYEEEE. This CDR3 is CASSLVGTGTDTQYF. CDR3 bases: TGTGCCAGCAGCTTGGTAGGGACTGGCACAGATACGCAGTATTTT. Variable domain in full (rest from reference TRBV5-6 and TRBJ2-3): DAGVTQSPTHLIKTRGQQVTLRCSPKSGHDTVSWYQQALGQGPQFIFQYYEEEERQRGNFPDRFSGHQFPNYSSELNVNALLLGDSALYLCASSLVGTGTDTQYFGPGTRLTVL.

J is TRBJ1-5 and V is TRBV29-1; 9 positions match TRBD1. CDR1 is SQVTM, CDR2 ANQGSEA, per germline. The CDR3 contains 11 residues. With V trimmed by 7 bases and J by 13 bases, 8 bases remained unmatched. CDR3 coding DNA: TGCAGCGGCAGAGGACAGGGGAATCAGCATTTT. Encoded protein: CSGRGQGNQHF.

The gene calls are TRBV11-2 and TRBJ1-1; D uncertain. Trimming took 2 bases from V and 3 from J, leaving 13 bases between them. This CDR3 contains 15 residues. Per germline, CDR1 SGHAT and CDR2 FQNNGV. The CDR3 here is CASSLSRRTDTEAFF. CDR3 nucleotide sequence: TGTGCCAGCAGCTTAAGTCGGAGAACGGACACTGAAGCTTTCTTT. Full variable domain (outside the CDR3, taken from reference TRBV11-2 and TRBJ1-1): EAGVAQSPRYKIIEKRQSVAFWCNPISGHATLYWYQQILGQGPKLLIQFQNNGVVDDSQLPKDRFSAERLKGVDSTLKIQPAKLEDSAVYLCASSLSRRTDTEAFFGQGTRLTVV.

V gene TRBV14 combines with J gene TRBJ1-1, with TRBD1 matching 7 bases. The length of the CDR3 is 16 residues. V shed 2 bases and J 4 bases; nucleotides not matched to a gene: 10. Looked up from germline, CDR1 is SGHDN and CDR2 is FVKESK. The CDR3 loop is CASSQRGIQGRTEAFF. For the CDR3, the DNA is TGTGCCAGCAGCCAACGGGGGATACAGGGGCGCACTGAAGCTTTCTTT. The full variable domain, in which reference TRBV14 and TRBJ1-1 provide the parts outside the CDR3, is EAGVTQFPSHSVIEKGQTVTLRCDPISGHDNLYWYRRVMGKEIKFLLHFVKESKQDESGMPNNRFLAERTGGTYSTLKVQPAELEDSGVYFCASSQRGIQGRTEAFFGQGTRLTVV.

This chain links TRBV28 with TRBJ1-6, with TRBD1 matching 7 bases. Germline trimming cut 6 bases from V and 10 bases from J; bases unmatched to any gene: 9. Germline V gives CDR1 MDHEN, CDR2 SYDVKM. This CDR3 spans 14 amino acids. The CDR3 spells CASSRTGETSPLHF. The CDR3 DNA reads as TGTGCCAGCAGCCGTACAGGGGAAACATCACCCCTCCACTTT.

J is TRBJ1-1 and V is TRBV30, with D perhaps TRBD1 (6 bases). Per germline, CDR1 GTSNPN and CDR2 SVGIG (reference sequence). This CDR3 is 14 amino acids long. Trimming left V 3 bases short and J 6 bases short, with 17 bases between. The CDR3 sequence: CAWSAPGDVPEAFF. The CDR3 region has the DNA TGTGCCTGGAGCGCTCCAGGGGACGTCCCTGAAGCTTTCTTT.

The CDR3 spells CAWSVALPDTQYF. The CDR3 DNA reads TGTGCCTGGAGTGTAGCCCTGCCAGATACGCAGTATTTT. The V call is TRBV30, the J call TRBJ2-3; D is undetermined. V was clipped by 0 bases and J by 4 bases, with 8 bases between them. The CDR3 is made up of 13 amino acids. Germline CDR1 GTSNPN, CDR2 SVGIG (reference sequence).

DNA for the CDR3: TGTGCCAGCAGCCGAACAGGGCAGGGGGAGACCCAGTACTTC. Translated, it gives CASSRTGQGETQYF. V gene TRBV7-6 combines with J gene TRBJ2-5; maybe TRBD1 (6 bases). V lost 5 bases, J lost 5 bases, and 15 bases lay in between. The CDR3 has 14 amino acids. Germline-derived CDR1 and CDR2 are SGHVS and FNYEAQ.

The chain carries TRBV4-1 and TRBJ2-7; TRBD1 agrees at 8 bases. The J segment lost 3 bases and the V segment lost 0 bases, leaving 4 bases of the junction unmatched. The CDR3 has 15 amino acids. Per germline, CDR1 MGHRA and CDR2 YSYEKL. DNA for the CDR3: TGCGCCAGCAGCCAAGAACAGGGGGAATTCTACGAGCAGTACTTC. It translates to CASSQEQGEFYEQYF.

The CDR3 is CASGTGGLAEAFF. The CDR3 DNA sequence: TGTGCCAGTGGTACAGGGGGCCTGGCTGAAGCTTTCTTT. The chain has TRBV19 and TRBJ1-1; 9 positions match TRBD1. The J segment lost 6 bases and the V segment lost 8 bases, leaving 7 bases of the junction unmatched. This CDR3 comprises 13 residues. Germline V CDR1 and CDR2: LNHDA, SQIVND (reference sequence). Together with reference TRBV19 and TRBJ1-1, the CDR3 gives the full variable domain: DGGITQSPKYLFRKEGQNVTLSCEQNLNHDAMYWYRQDPGQGLRLIYYSQIVNDFQKGDIAEGYSVSREKKESFPLTVTSAQKNPTAFYLCASGTGGLAEAFFGQGTRLTVV.